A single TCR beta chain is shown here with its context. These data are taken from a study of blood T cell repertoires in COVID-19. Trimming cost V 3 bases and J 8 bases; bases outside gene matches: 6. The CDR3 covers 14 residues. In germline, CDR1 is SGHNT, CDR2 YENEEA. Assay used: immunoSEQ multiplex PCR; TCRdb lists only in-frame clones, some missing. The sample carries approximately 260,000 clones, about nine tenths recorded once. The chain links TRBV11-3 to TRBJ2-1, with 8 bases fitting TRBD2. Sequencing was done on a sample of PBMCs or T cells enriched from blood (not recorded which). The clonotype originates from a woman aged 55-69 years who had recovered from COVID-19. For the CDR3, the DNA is TGTGCCAGCAGCTTTCAAGCGGGAGTGTATGAGCAGTTCTTC. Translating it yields CASSFQAGVYEQFF. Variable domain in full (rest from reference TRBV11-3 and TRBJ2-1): EAGVVQSPRYKIIEKKQPVAFWCNPISGHNTLYWYLQNLGQGPELLIRYENEEAVDDSQLPKDRFSAERLKGVDSTLKIQPAELGDSAVYLCASSFQAGVYEQFFGPGTRLTVL.